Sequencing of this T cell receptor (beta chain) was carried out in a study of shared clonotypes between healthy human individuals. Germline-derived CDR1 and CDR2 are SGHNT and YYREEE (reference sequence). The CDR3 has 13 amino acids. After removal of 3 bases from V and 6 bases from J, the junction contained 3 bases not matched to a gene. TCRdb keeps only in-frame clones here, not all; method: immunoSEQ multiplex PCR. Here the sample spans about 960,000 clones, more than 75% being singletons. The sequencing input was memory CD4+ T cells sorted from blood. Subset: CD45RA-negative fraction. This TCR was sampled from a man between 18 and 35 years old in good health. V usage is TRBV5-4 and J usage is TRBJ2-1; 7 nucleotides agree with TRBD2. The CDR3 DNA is TGTGCCAGCAGCTGGGACTACATCAATGAGCAGTTCTTC. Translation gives CASSWDYINEQFF. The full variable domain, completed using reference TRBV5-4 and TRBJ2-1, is ETGVTQSPTHLIKTRGQQVTLRCSSQSGHNTVSWYQQALGQGPQFIFQYYREEENGRGNFPPRFSGLQFPNYSSELNVNALELDDSALYLCASSWDYINEQFFGPGTRLTVL.